The rows below give T cell receptor beta chains drawn from one sample of a study of blood T cell repertoires in COVID-19. Using immunoSEQ multiplex PCR, the repertoire was profiled, and TCRdb retains in-frame clones only, with some absent. The sample consists of about half a million clones, around 85% of them appearing once. The specimen sequenced was PBMCs or T cells enriched from blood (not recorded which). These receptors originate from a woman aged 55-69 years who had recovered from COVID-19. The CDR3 runs from the conserved cysteine through the conserved F or W. A D gene is named only where the DNA matches it firmly. Rows give clone size only sometimes, using once, few, many, or a class for an expanded clone.

clone_size,j_call,cdr3_length,d_call,v_call,cdr3_nt,cdr3_aa
NA,TRBJ1-2,13,NA,TRBV18,TGTGCCAGCTCACCAGTAGGAGACTATGGCTACACCTTC,CASSPVGDYGYTF
NA,TRBJ1-6,14,TRBD1,TRBV4-1,TGCGCCAGCAGCCAACAGGGGGCGGGGTCACCCCTCCACTTT,CASSQQGAGSPLHF
NA,TRBJ2-2,16,NA,TRBV7-2,TGTGCCAGCAGCTTAAGCGTAGGGGCGCATACCGGGGAGCTGTTTTTT,CASSLSVGAHTGELFF
NA,TRBJ2-2,15,TRBD2,TRBV10-3,TGTGCCATCAGTGAAGTTCGGGGGGACACCGGGGAGCTGTTTTTT,CAISEVRGDTGELFF
NA,TRBJ2-3,16,TRBD2,TRBV10-1,TGCGCCAGCAGTGAGTCTGCGGGGGGGCTTACAGATACGCAGTATTTT,CASSESAGGLTDTQYF
NA,TRBJ1-2,15,NA,TRBV2,TGTGCCAGCAGGCGGGGTGGGATTGGCGTTTATGGCTACACCTTC,CASRRGGIGVYGYTF
NA,TRBJ1-1,16,TRBD1,TRBV6-5,TGTGCCAGCAGTTACACGGGGCAGGGGGTTAGGACTGAAGCTTTCTTT,CASSYTGQGVRTEAFF
NA,TRBJ1-2,15,NA,TRBV5-6,TGTGCCAGCAGCGCGGGCAAGAACGCTAACTATGGCTACACCTTC,CASSAGKNANYGYTF
NA,TRBJ2-5,15,TRBD2,TRBV3-1/TRBV3-2,TGTGCCAGCAGCCAAGGGACTAGCGGGGGGGAGACCCAGTACTTC,CASSQGTSGGETQYF
many,TRBJ2-2,15,NA,TRBV5-1,TGCGCCAGCAGCTTGTTCGGACCGGGAACCGGGGAGCTGTTTTTT,CASSLFGPGTGELFF
few,TRBJ2-1,15,TRBD2,TRBV19,TGTGCCAGTAGGCATCTAGCGGTTCACTACAATGAGCAGTTCTTC,CASRHLAVHYNEQFF
once,TRBJ1-2,12,NA,TRBV4-1,TGCGCCAGCAGCCTCTCGGTCTATGGCTACACCTTC,CASSLSVYGYTF
NA,TRBJ1-4,12,NA,TRBV12-5,TGTGCTAGTGGTTTGGGTATGGAAAAACTGTTTTTT,CASGLGMEKLFF
NA,TRBJ2-1,12,NA,TRBV25-1,TGTGCCAGCAGTGTGAATGAGGGTGAGCAGTTCTTC,CASSVNEGEQFF
NA,TRBJ1-3,17,NA,TRBV6-1,TGTGCCAGCAGTAAAGGATACTTGTCGGGGACTGGAAACACCATATATTTT,CASSKGYLSGTGNTIYF
NA,TRBJ1-1,14,TRBD1,TRBV5-1,TGCGCCAGCAGCTTGTGGACAGGGAACACTGAAGCTTTCTTT,CASSLWTGNTEAFF
NA,TRBJ1-3,18,NA,TRBV18,TGTGCCAGCTCACCATTATCCCTCAGGGACTACTCTGGAAACACCATATATTTT,CASSPLSLRDYSGNTIYF
NA,TRBJ1-2,15,TRBD1,TRBV6-5,TGTGCCAGCAGCTCGAGCCTAGGGGGCGGGTATGGCTACACCTTC,CASSSSLGGGYGYTF
NA,TRBJ1-1,13,NA,TRBV10-3,TGTGCCATCAGCGAGTGGGGCAGAACTGAAGCTTTCTTT,CAISEWGRTEAFF
many,TRBJ1-3,16,NA,TRBV3-1/TRBV3-2,TGTGCCAGCAGCCAAGTTTGGCAGGGAATAATAAACACCATATATTTT,CASSQVWQGIINTIYF
NA,TRBJ1-1,14,NA,TRBV29-1,TGCAGCGTTGTTAGGCAGGGGATGAACACTGAAGCTTTCTTT,CSVVRQGMNTEAFF
NA,TRBJ2-4,13,NA,TRBV5-1,TGCGCCAGCAGCCTTGGATCGGAGGACATTCAGTACTTC,CASSLGSEDIQYF
NA,TRBJ1-6,18,TRBD1,TRBV4-1,TGCGCCAGCAGCCACACCATTCTACAGGGGGCAGGGGATTCACCCCTCCACTTT,CASSHTILQGAGDSPLHF
NA,TRBJ1-5,14,NA,TRBV5-6,TGTGCCAGCAGCTTAGGGGTTGTCAGTCAGCCCCAGCATTTT,CASSLGVVSQPQHF
NA,TRBJ1-6,18,NA,TRBV2,TGTGCCAGCGACGGGAGGGGCTACCAGAGCTCCTATAATTCACCCCTCCACTTT,CASDGRGYQSSYNSPLHF
NA,TRBJ1-5,12,NA,TRBV6-5,TGTGCCAGCAGATTCCATACGGAGCCCCAGCATTTT,CASRFHTEPQHF
few,TRBJ1-1,12,TRBD1,TRBV29-1,TGCAGCACTCAGACAGGGGACAATGAAGCTTTCTTT,CSTQTGDNEAFF
NA,TRBJ2-6,18,TRBD1,TRBV4-2,TGTGCCAGCAGAAGGGCCGGGACAGGGGTCGCTGGGGCCAACGTCCTGACTTTC,CASRRAGTGVAGANVLTF
NA,TRBJ1-2,15,TRBD1,TRBV2,TGTGCCAGCAGCCACCCAGACAGGGCTATTAATGGCTACACCTTC,CASSHPDRAINGYTF
NA,TRBJ2-3,15,TRBD2,TRBV5-1,TGCGCCAGCAGCTCTTACGGGGGGGCTGAAGATACGCAGTATTTT,CASSSYGGAEDTQYF
NA,TRBJ1-1,11,NA,TRBV2,TGTGCCAGCAGTGACGGGTGGAAAGCTTTCTTT,CASSDGWKAFF
NA,TRBJ1-2,16,TRBD1,TRBV5-6,TGTGCCAGCAGCCGCCATGGGACAGTAAAGGTAGATGGCTACACCTTC,CASSRHGTVKVDGYTF
NA,TRBJ1-1,14,NA,TRBV5-4,TGTGCCAGCAGCTTGGGGACAGAGAACACTGAAGCTTTCTTT,CASSLGTENTEAFF
NA,TRBJ2-3,12,NA,TRBV11-2,TGTGCCTGCCGGCGGCGCACAGATACGCAGTATTTT,CACRRRTDTQYF
NA,TRBJ1-6,17,NA,TRBV5-5,TGTGCCAGCAGACGTGGGACTGAGGGGTCCTATAATTCACCCCTCCACTTT,CASRRGTEGSYNSPLHF
NA,TRBJ1-4,13,TRBD1,TRBV7-6,TGTGCCAGCAGCACGGACAGGGGAGGGGATCTGTTTTTT,CASSTDRGGDLFF